Listed below are T cell receptor beta chains from one sample, sequenced in a study of TIL therapy for anti-PD-1-resistant metastatic lung cancer. The table came from immunoSEQ multiplex PCR; TCRdb's copy has only in-frame clones and leaves some out. Of under 60,000 clones listed, 80% to 90% are singletons. The source was blood, collected at baseline. These receptor sequences come from a person aged 25 to 85 with non-small cell lung cancer. CDR3s include the opening cysteine and the closing phenylalanine or tryptophan. A D gene is named only where the DNA matches it firmly. A clone size is listed for some rows: how often the clone was seen (once, few, many), or a class if it is expanded.

J gene: TRBJ2-3
V gene: TRBV12-3/TRBV12-4
D gene: .
clone size: .
CDR3 protein: CASSNLADTQYF
CDR3 DNA: TGTGCCAGCAGTAATCTGGCGGATACGCAGTATTTT

J gene: TRBJ2-7
V gene: TRBV2
D gene: TRBD2
clone size: .
CDR3 protein: CASTPNPGGTHYEQYF
CDR3 DNA: TGTGCCAGCACCCCAAATCCGGGAGGAACCCACTACGAGCAGTACTTC

J gene: TRBJ2-5
V gene: TRBV11-2
D gene: .
clone size: .
CDR3 protein: CASSLVPLGGGETQYF
CDR3 DNA: TGTGCCAGCAGCTTAGTCCCCCTCGGAGGAGGGGAGACCCAGTACTTC

J gene: TRBJ2-7
V gene: TRBV27
D gene: .
clone size: few
CDR3 protein: CASSLSYGYEQYF
CDR3 DNA: TGTGCCAGCAGTTTATCGTACGGCTACGAGCAGTACTTC

J gene: TRBJ1-5
V gene: TRBV5-5
D gene: TRBD1
clone size: medium-sized
CDR3 protein: CASSLGQGSQPQHF
CDR3 DNA: TGTGCCAGCAGCTTGGGACAGGGGAGTCAGCCCCAGCATTTT

J gene: TRBJ1-1
V gene: TRBV7-9
D gene: TRBD1
clone size: .
CDR3 protein: CASSQGGMNTEAFF
CDR3 DNA: TGTGCCAGCAGCCAGGGGGGAATGAACACTGAAGCTTTCTTT

J gene: TRBJ1-1
V gene: TRBV12-3/TRBV12-4
D gene: .
clone size: .
CDR3 protein: CASSFRNTEAFF
CDR3 DNA: TGTGCCAGCAGTTTCAGGAACACTGAAGCTTTCTTT

J gene: TRBJ1-1
V gene: TRBV30
D gene: .
clone size: .
CDR3 protein: CAWNPGYLAEAFF
CDR3 DNA: TGTGCCTGGAACCCCGGCTACCTCGCTGAAGCTTTCTTT

J gene: TRBJ1-6
V gene: TRBV7-2
D gene: .
clone size: .
CDR3 protein: CASSLQVPYNSPLHF
CDR3 DNA: TGTGCCAGCAGCTTACAGGTCCCCTATAATTCACCCCTCCACTTT

J gene: TRBJ1-4
V gene: TRBV6-5
D gene: .
clone size: once
CDR3 protein: CASRDGGSDEKLFF
CDR3 DNA: TGTGCCAGCAGGGATGGGGGGTCGGATGAAAAACTGTTTTTT

J gene: TRBJ2-7
V gene: TRBV27
D gene: .
clone size: .
CDR3 protein: CASSLSGAREQYF
CDR3 DNA: TGTGCCAGCAGTTTATCGGGAGCGCGGGAGCAGTACTTC

J gene: TRBJ2-2
V gene: TRBV23-1
D gene: TRBD1
clone size: .
CDR3 protein: CASSHPPGQLYTGELFF
CDR3 DNA: TGCGCCAGCAGTCACCCTCCGGGACAGCTGTACACCGGGGAGCTGTTTTTT

J gene: TRBJ2-3
V gene: TRBV7-2
D gene: .
clone size: .
CDR3 protein: CASSLVEATDTQYF
CDR3 DNA: TGTGCCAGCAGCTTAGTTGAGGCCACAGATACGCAGTATTTT

J gene: TRBJ2-7
V gene: TRBV11-2
D gene: .
clone size: .
CDR3 protein: CASSLDGSNDEQYF
CDR3 DNA: TGTGCCAGCAGCTTAGACGGGAGTAACGACGAGCAGTACTTC

J gene: TRBJ2-2
V gene: TRBV7-8
D gene: .
clone size: few
CDR3 protein: CASSLAVGELFF
CDR3 DNA: TGTGCCAGCAGCTTAGCGGTCGGGGAGCTGTTTTTT

J gene: TRBJ1-5
V gene: TRBV6-6
D gene: TRBD1
clone size: once
CDR3 protein: CASRRQGDSNQPQHF
CDR3 DNA: TGTGCCAGCAGAAGACAGGGCGATAGCAATCAGCCCCAGCATTTT

J gene: TRBJ1-1
V gene: TRBV28
D gene: .
clone size: .
CDR3 protein: CASSSHSEAFF
CDR3 DNA: TGTGCCAGCAGTTCGCACAGCGAAGCTTTCTTT

J gene: TRBJ1-2
V gene: TRBV11-2
D gene: .
clone size: .
CDR3 protein: CASSHTLGSSHYGYTF
CDR3 DNA: TGTGCCAGCAGCCACACGCTCGGGAGCTCTCACTATGGCTACACCTTC

J gene: TRBJ2-7
V gene: TRBV28
D gene: TRBD2
clone size: .
CDR3 protein: CASSLWTSGGYEQYF
CDR3 DNA: TGTGCCAGCAGTTTATGGACTAGCGGGGGCTACGAGCAGTACTTC

J gene: TRBJ2-5
V gene: TRBV6-5
D gene: .
clone size: once
CDR3 protein: CASSYGGGVGETQYF
CDR3 DNA: TGTGCCAGCAGTTACGGCGGAGGGGTAGGAGAGACCCAGTACTTC

J gene: TRBJ2-3
V gene: TRBV7-9
D gene: .
clone size: .
CDR3 protein: CASSLGTDTQYF
CDR3 DNA: TGTGCCAGCAGCTTAGGCACAGATACGCAGTATTTT

J gene: TRBJ1-5
V gene: TRBV24-1
D gene: TRBD1
clone size: .
CDR3 protein: CATGPGTAARPQHF
CDR3 DNA: TGTGCCACCGGCCCAGGGACAGCCGCAAGGCCCCAGCATTTT

J gene: TRBJ2-7
V gene: TRBV5-1
D gene: .
clone size: .
CDR3 protein: CASSYPGLPPGEQYF
CDR3 DNA: TGCGCCAGCAGCTACCCCGGGCTCCCGCCCGGGGAGCAGTACTTC

J gene: TRBJ1-5
V gene: TRBV6-5
D gene: TRBD1
clone size: .
CDR3 protein: CASRGGQASNQPQHF
CDR3 DNA: TGTGCCAGCAGGGGCGGACAGGCTAGCAATCAGCCCCAGCATTTT

J gene: TRBJ1-2
V gene: TRBV28
D gene: .
clone size: .
CDR3 protein: CASLGVGSLGSYGYTF
CDR3 DNA: TGTGCCAGCTTGGGCGTAGGTAGCCTAGGTAGCTATGGCTACACCTTC

J gene: TRBJ2-3
V gene: TRBV5-1
D gene: TRBD2
clone size: .
CDR3 protein: CASSSTPGPAGKDTQYF
CDR3 DNA: TGCGCCAGCAGCTCGACCCCCGGGCCAGCGGGAAAGGATACGCAGTATTTT

J gene: TRBJ1-5
V gene: TRBV19
D gene: TRBD1
clone size: .
CDR3 protein: CASTAGTGIYQPQHF
CDR3 DNA: TGTGCCAGTACTGCCGGGACAGGCATATACCAGCCCCAGCATTTT

J gene: TRBJ1-1
V gene: TRBV29-1
D gene: .
clone size: .
CDR3 protein: CSVETTRGAFF
CDR3 DNA: TGCAGCGTTGAAACGACGCGGGGAGCTTTCTTT

J gene: TRBJ1-5
V gene: TRBV6-2/TRBV6-3
D gene: .
clone size: .
CDR3 protein: CASSYSKPQHF
CDR3 DNA: TGTGCCAGCAGTTATTCGAAGCCCCAGCATTTT

J gene: TRBJ2-7
V gene: TRBV15
D gene: TRBD1
clone size: few
CDR3 protein: CATSAPGQGSYEQYF
CDR3 DNA: TGTGCCACCAGCGCGCCGGGACAGGGCTCCTACGAGCAGTACTTC

J gene: TRBJ1-4
V gene: TRBV21-1
D gene: .
clone size: medium-sized
CDR3 protein: CASNYRGEKLFF
CDR3 DNA: TGTGCCAGCAATTACAGGGGTGAAAAACTGTTTTTT

J gene: TRBJ2-4
V gene: TRBV19
D gene: .
clone size: once
CDR3 protein: CASTFPGPGNIQYF
CDR3 DNA: TGTGCCAGTACCTTCCCCGGGCCGGGAAACATTCAGTACTTC

J gene: TRBJ2-5
V gene: TRBV28
D gene: .
clone size: .
CDR3 protein: CASSPSGGRLETQYF
CDR3 DNA: TGTGCCAGCAGCCCTAGTGGGGGACGGTTGGAGACCCAGTACTTC

J gene: TRBJ1-1
V gene: TRBV5-6
D gene: .
clone size: .
CDR3 protein: CASSPRTPLNTEAFF
CDR3 DNA: TGTGCCAGCAGCCCCCGGACACCACTGAACACTGAAGCTTTCTTT

J gene: TRBJ1-1
V gene: TRBV7-9
D gene: .
clone size: .
CDR3 protein: CASTLTGNTEAFF
CDR3 DNA: TGTGCCAGCACCTTGACAGGGAACACTGAAGCTTTCTTT

J gene: TRBJ1-4
V gene: TRBV6-6
D gene: .
clone size: .
CDR3 protein: CASSPSGSTNEKLFF
CDR3 DNA: TGTGCCAGCAGTCCTTCTGGGTCAACTAATGAAAAACTGTTTTTT

J gene: TRBJ2-7
V gene: TRBV6-4
D gene: .
clone size: .
CDR3 protein: CASSDSRGHGQYF
CDR3 DNA: TGTGCCAGCAGTGACTCGAGAGGCCACGGGCAGTACTTC

J gene: TRBJ2-3
V gene: TRBV6-4
D gene: TRBD2
clone size: .
CDR3 protein: CASSDSASGVDTQYF
CDR3 DNA: TGTGCCAGCAGTGACTCGGCTAGCGGGGTAGATACGCAGTATTTT

J gene: TRBJ1-2
V gene: TRBV7-9
D gene: .
clone size: .
CDR3 protein: CASSSLIGQGFGYGYTF
CDR3 DNA: TGTGCCAGCAGCTCCCTGATTGGGCAGGGATTCGGTTATGGCTACACCTTC

J gene: TRBJ2-3
V gene: TRBV18
D gene: .
clone size: .
CDR3 protein: CASSPWTDGDTQYF
CDR3 DNA: TGTGCCAGCTCGCCGTGGACTGACGGAGATACGCAGTATTTT

J gene: TRBJ2-3
V gene: TRBV6-4
D gene: TRBD2
clone size: .
CDR3 protein: CASSEAAGGSTDTQYF
CDR3 DNA: TGTGCCAGCAGTGAGGCCGCGGGGGGGAGCACAGATACGCAGTATTTT

J gene: TRBJ2-7
V gene: TRBV4-1
D gene: TRBD2
clone size: .
CDR3 protein: CASSQAHSSGAYEQYF
CDR3 DNA: TGCGCCAGCAGCCAAGCCCACAGTAGCGGGGCCTACGAGCAGTACTTC

J gene: TRBJ2-1
V gene: TRBV28
D gene: TRBD2
clone size: .
CDR3 protein: CATLGGLAGNNEQFF
CDR3 DNA: TGTGCCACCTTGGGGGGACTAGCGGGAAACAATGAGCAGTTCTTC

J gene: TRBJ2-3
V gene: TRBV5-1
D gene: TRBD2
clone size: .
CDR3 protein: CASSPPTSGSLADTQYF
CDR3 DNA: TGCGCCAGCAGCCCACCGACTAGCGGGAGCCTGGCAGATACGCAGTATTTT

J gene: TRBJ2-1
V gene: TRBV5-1
D gene: TRBD2
clone size: .
CDR3 protein: CASSLGGGAFNEQFF
CDR3 DNA: TGCGCCAGCAGCTTGGGCGGGGGGGCCTTCAATGAGCAGTTCTTC

J gene: TRBJ1-1
V gene: TRBV19
D gene: .
clone size: .
CDR3 protein: CASSIDHQGKTEAFF
CDR3 DNA: TGTGCCAGTAGTATAGATCACCAGGGAAAAACTGAAGCTTTCTTT

J gene: TRBJ2-7
V gene: TRBV29-1
D gene: TRBD2
clone size: .
CDR3 protein: CSVWSERWEAGRASYEQYF
CDR3 DNA: TGCAGCGTCTGGAGTGAGCGCTGGGAAGCGGGGAGGGCCTCCTACGAGCAGTACTTC

J gene: TRBJ2-7
V gene: TRBV7-9
D gene: TRBD1
clone size: .
CDR3 protein: CASSEGTGATYEQYF
CDR3 DNA: TGTGCCAGCAGCGAAGGGACAGGGGCGACCTACGAGCAGTACTTC

J gene: TRBJ1-1
V gene: TRBV11-2
D gene: .
clone size: .
CDR3 protein: CASSPRYRGNTEAFF
CDR3 DNA: TGTGCCAGCAGCCCGAGGTATCGGGGGAACACTGAAGCTTTCTTT

J gene: TRBJ2-3
V gene: TRBV5-1
D gene: .
clone size: .
CDR3 protein: CASSEPGNPSTDTQYF
CDR3 DNA: TGCGCCAGCAGCGAACCAGGGAATCCTAGCACAGATACGCAGTATTTT

J gene: TRBJ1-2
V gene: TRBV2
D gene: .
clone size: once
CDR3 protein: CASSLQHGTVYNGYTF
CDR3 DNA: TGTGCCAGCAGCCTCCAACACGGAACAGTCTACAATGGCTACACCTTC

J gene: TRBJ2-5
V gene: TRBV5-1
D gene: .
clone size: .
CDR3 protein: CASRSEAGWQETQYF
CDR3 DNA: TGCGCCAGCAGATCTGAGGCGGGTTGGCAAGAGACCCAGTACTTC

J gene: TRBJ2-2
V gene: TRBV27
D gene: .
clone size: .
CDR3 protein: CASSLGDTTGELFF
CDR3 DNA: TGTGCCAGCAGTTTAGGGGACACCACCGGGGAGCTGTTTTTT

J gene: TRBJ1-1
V gene: TRBV2
D gene: .
clone size: few
CDR3 protein: CATRPLIGTEAFF
CDR3 DNA: TGTGCCACCCGTCCCCTGATCGGCACTGAAGCTTTCTTT